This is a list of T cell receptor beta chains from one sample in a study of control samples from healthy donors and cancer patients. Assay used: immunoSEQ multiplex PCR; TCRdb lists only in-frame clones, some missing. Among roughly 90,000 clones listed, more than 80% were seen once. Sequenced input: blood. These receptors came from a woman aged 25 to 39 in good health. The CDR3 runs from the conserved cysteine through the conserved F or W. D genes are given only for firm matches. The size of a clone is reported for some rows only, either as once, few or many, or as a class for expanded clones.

DNA: TGTGCCAGCAGCCCTATCGTGGGGGCGGTGAATGAAAAACTGTTTTTT; CDR3: CASSPIVGAVNEKLFF; D: NA; V: TRBV7-9; J: TRBJ1-4; size: NA
DNA: TGTGCCAGCAGTTGGACAGGGCGGTATGGCTACACCTTC; CDR3: CASSWTGRYGYTF; D: TRBD1; V: TRBV12-3/TRBV12-4; J: TRBJ1-2; size: NA
DNA: TGTGCCAGCAGCCAAGTACGGACAGGGGGAGACTACGAGCAGTACTTC; CDR3: CASSQVRTGGDYEQYF; D: TRBD1; V: TRBV3-1/TRBV3-2; J: TRBJ2-7; size: NA
DNA: TGTGCCAGCAGTAATGACTGGAGCCGGACCCAGTACTTC; CDR3: CASSNDWSRTQYF; D: NA; V: TRBV6-5; J: TRBJ2-5; size: NA
DNA: TGCAGTGCTAGCCTCCAAGAGACCCAGTACTTC; CDR3: CSASLQETQYF; D: NA; V: TRBV20-1; J: TRBJ2-5; size: NA
DNA: TGTGCCAGCAGTTCTGTCAATTCACAGACTGAAGCTTTCTTT; CDR3: CASSSVNSQTEAFF; D: NA; V: TRBV6-5; J: TRBJ1-1; size: NA
DNA: TGCAGCGTGCTTGTAGGTGGGGGGAGGGCCGCTTTCTTT; CDR3: CSVLVGGGRAAFF; D: NA; V: TRBV29-1; J: TRBJ1-1; size: NA
DNA: TGTGCCAGCTCACCAGGGGGGGAAACTTTCTTT; CDR3: CASSPGGETFF; D: NA; V: TRBV18; J: TRBJ1-1; size: NA
DNA: TGTGCCAGCAGCTTAGCGAGGGACACCGGGGAGCTGTTTTTT; CDR3: CASSLARDTGELFF; D: NA; V: TRBV7-9; J: TRBJ2-2; size: few
DNA: TGTGCCAGCAGCCGGGATAGCAATCAGCCCCAGCATTTT; CDR3: CASSRDSNQPQHF; D: NA; V: TRBV9; J: TRBJ1-5; size: NA
DNA: TGCGCCAGCAGCCCCGTAAGACAGACCTACGAGCAGTACTTC; CDR3: CASSPVRQTYEQYF; D: NA; V: TRBV4-1; J: TRBJ2-7; size: NA
DNA: TGTGCCAGCAGCTTAAAGGCGGATAGCGGCACAGATACGCAGTATTTT; CDR3: CASSLKADSGTDTQYF; D: NA; V: TRBV7-3; J: TRBJ2-3; size: NA
DNA: TGTGCCAGCAGCCGGGGACCCACTAACTATGGCTACACCTTC; CDR3: CASSRGPTNYGYTF; D: NA; V: TRBV7-8; J: TRBJ1-2; size: once
DNA: TGTGCCAGTAGTATTGGGGGGCGGAGCAATCAGCCCCAGCATTTT; CDR3: CASSIGGRSNQPQHF; D: NA; V: TRBV19; J: TRBJ1-5; size: NA
DNA: TGCAGTGCTAGTCCTAGCGGGAGGGTGGCAGATACGCAGTATTTT; CDR3: CSASPSGRVADTQYF; D: TRBD2; V: TRBV20-1; J: TRBJ2-3; size: NA
DNA: TGTGCCAGCAGTTACATTCGCCGGGACAGTAGGACTGAAGCTTTCTTT; CDR3: CASSYIRRDSRTEAFF; D: TRBD1; V: TRBV6-5; J: TRBJ1-1; size: NA
DNA: TGTGCCAGCAGCGTGAGCGGGACAGGGAATCAGCCCCAGCATTTT; CDR3: CASSVSGTGNQPQHF; D: TRBD1; V: TRBV9; J: TRBJ1-5; size: NA
DNA: TGTGCCAGCAGCCAAGGGCGGGAGACCTACAATGAGCAGTTCTTC; CDR3: CASSQGRETYNEQFF; D: TRBD2; V: TRBV4-2; J: TRBJ2-1; size: NA
DNA: TGTGCCAGTAGTATAAGGGCGACAGGGTCATCTCGGGGTAGTCAGCCCCAGCATTTT; CDR3: CASSIRATGSSRGSQPQHF; D: TRBD1; V: TRBV19; J: TRBJ1-5; size: NA
DNA: TGTGCCAGCAGATCACTAGTCACAGATACGCAGTATTTT; CDR3: CASRSLVTDTQYF; D: NA; V: TRBV6-5; J: TRBJ2-3; size: NA
DNA: TGCGCCAGCAGCCAAGTGGGGGCTTCCTACGAGCAGTACTTC; CDR3: CASSQVGASYEQYF; D: NA; V: TRBV4-1; J: TRBJ2-7; size: NA
DNA: TGTGCCAGCAGCCCAGGACAAGTCTCTGGAAACACCATATATTTT; CDR3: CASSPGQVSGNTIYF; D: NA; V: TRBV28; J: TRBJ1-3; size: NA
DNA: TGTGCCAGCAGCTCACAGGGTATCACAGATACGCAGTATTTT; CDR3: CASSSQGITDTQYF; D: NA; V: TRBV7-2; J: TRBJ2-3; size: NA
DNA: TGTGCCAGCAGGAGAACGGACAGGGGGAGCACCGGGGAGCTGTTTTTT; CDR3: CASRRTDRGSTGELFF; D: TRBD1; V: TRBV11-2; J: TRBJ2-2; size: NA
DNA: TGTGCCAGCAGCCGCGCCAACTACGAGCAGTACTTC; CDR3: CASSRANYEQYF; D: NA; V: TRBV7-9; J: TRBJ2-7; size: NA
DNA: TGTGCCAGCGGAGGGAGTGCGGAAAAACTGTTTTTT; CDR3: CASGGSAEKLFF; D: NA; V: TRBV6-6; J: TRBJ1-4; size: once
DNA: TGTGCCAGCAGCGTGGATAGTATTGCGGGGGGGTACAATGAGCAGTTCTTC; CDR3: CASSVDSIAGGYNEQFF; D: TRBD2; V: TRBV9; J: TRBJ2-1; size: NA
DNA: TGTGCCAGTAGCCCGAGCTCCTACGAGCAGTACTTC; CDR3: CASSPSSYEQYF; D: NA; V: TRBV19; J: TRBJ2-7; size: NA
DNA: TGTGCCGCACAGGGGAGGGACACTGAAGCTTTCTTT; CDR3: CAAQGRDTEAFF; D: TRBD1; V: TRBV10-3; J: TRBJ1-1; size: NA
DNA: TGTGCCAGCAGCGTATCCCACAGTACTAACTATGGCTACACCTTC; CDR3: CASSVSHSTNYGYTF; D: NA; V: TRBV9; J: TRBJ1-2; size: NA
DNA: TGTGCCAGCAGCTTAGGCGCAGGGCCTTTAAGTTACGAGCAGTACTTC; CDR3: CASSLGAGPLSYEQYF; D: NA; V: TRBV7-9; J: TRBJ2-7; size: NA
DNA: TGTGCCAGCAGCGCCTGGTCATCTGGGGCCAACGTCCTGACTTTC; CDR3: CASSAWSSGANVLTF; D: NA; V: TRBV11-3; J: TRBJ2-6; size: once